Sequencing of this TCR beta chain was carried out in a study of blood T cell repertoires in COVID-19. CDR3 length equals 14 residues. Trimming stripped 12 bases from V and 6 bases from J, with 22 bases between. Germline V lookup: CDR1 KGHDR, CDR2 SFDVKD. The table lists this clone with a few counts. As originally analysed: Amplifying reference gene primers gave estimates of nucleated cell counts. The assay was immunoSEQ multiplex PCR, and TCRdb's table has in-frame clones only and misses some. The D gene and trimming were derived from the DNA, and the V and J assignments and clone size from that table. Found here are under 150,000 clones, around 80% of them singletons; the top ten hold approximately 5.8%.

This TCR came from a human donor in a cohort sampled during active COVID-19. The sequencing input was peripheral blood. J is TRBJ1-1 and V is TRBV24-1; unclear D gene. CDR3 DNA sequence: TGTGCCCCCCGAATATTGGAGAGGGTGGCTGAAGCTTTCTTT. Encoded protein: CAPRILERVAEAFF.